The T cell receptor (beta chain) under discussion was sequenced for a study of blood T cells in healthy people across ages (dated by TCRdb to about 2015). A note on the overall study: In model experiments, roughly one uniquely barcoded TCR beta cDNA molecule per two T cells was captured by template switching. Age-related changes in TCR beta repertoire diversity were measured in the study by deep sequencing normalized with unique cDNA molecular identifiers. Four age groups were formed from the donors: young (average about 17 years), middle-aged (just under 40), aged (62) and long-lived (about 80). To avoid experimental bias, donors of different ages were distributed randomly across sequencing lanes. The study analyzed two additional independent replicas of 1 million unique cDNA reads from the same blood draw for two donors, one aged 18 to 30 and one aged 80 or older.

Note on this clonotype: Its binding antigen is unknown. Nothing much larger sits one base from this clone, and base qualities are not available.

Findings and caveats that apply to the study as a whole: The CMV infection status of donors was not known, potentially confounding age-related changes in expanded clonotypes. Since profiling was done on bulk unsorted PBMCs, naive and antigen-experienced compartments could not be conclusively compared. The long-lived group showed more naive CD4+ T cells, fewer expanded clones and increased TCR diversity than the aged group, suggesting age selection. A strong correlation was found between observed TCR beta diversity and the percentage of naive T cells measured by flow cytometry. Total diversity estimates from one million sequenced T cells were considered lower bounds and underestimates. Observed TCR beta diversity per million T cells fell roughly linearly with age, and a significant reduction was already apparent by age roughly 40.

The germline V gene yields MNHNS for CDR1 and SASEGT for CDR2. Reading from cysteine to phenylalanine, the CDR3 counts 13 amino acids. Only CDR3 DNA remains: 39 bases, in frame from the first base. Library preparation employed 5' RACE. Sequencing was performed on an Illumina HiSeq 2500. The second PCR ran for about 6 to 12 cycles and used a J-beta primer mix along with a sample-barcoded 5' primer. A unique molecular identifier was introduced onto each TCR beta cDNA molecule by a template-switch 5' adaptor carrying 12 random nucleotides. Each sample yielded at least 2.5 million CDR3-containing paired-end reads. The Mint cDNA synthesis kit, primed by a TRBC-specific oligonucleotide, was used to synthesize first-strand cDNA from all RNA. Following uracil-DNA glycosylase treatment, all cDNA underwent a first 18-cycle PCR with the universal primers M1SS and BC2_uni_R. In the authors' own workflow: For normalization, 1 million high-quality reads were randomly selected from each sample, with every read carrying a distinct molecular identifier. Instead of being binned into consensus sequences, reads with shared molecular identifiers were discarded. MiTCR, set to a Q25 quality threshold and the strictest error-elimination algorithm, was used for CDR3 identification, clonotype clustering and error correction. A nonparametric unseen species model using Euler transformation provided a lower-bound estimate of total TCR beta diversity. TCRdb reprocessed the public reads (quality trimming at Q25 with fastp, clone calling with MiXCR) and kept in-frame beta chains. Rows are unified per CDR3 protein, each entry keeping the most common DNA and genes. For this entry, the V and J calls and clone size follow TCRdb and not the study's own pipeline. The sample table holds roughly 1,800,000 distinct CDR3 sequences, of which less than 50% were seen once. The ten largest clones add up to 2% to 2.5% of the sample.

The roughly 39 donors, aged about 6 to 95 years, were systemically healthy Caucasian individuals from Russia. Approximately 11 milliliters of peripheral blood were drawn from each donor into EDTA-treated Vacutainer tubes. Ficoll-Paque density-gradient centrifugation was used to isolate PBMCs, with at least 6 million per sample. Total RNA, at least 6 micrograms per sample, was extracted from PBMCs with Trizol reagent. The percentages of naive CD45RAhigh/CD27high T cells were determined by flow cytometry on a PBMC aliquot from every donor. The receptor's source is a woman aged 40 to 50 in good health. The V gene is TRBV6-1 and the J gene is TRBJ2-4; 8 junctional bases match TRBD1. Judging by the DNA end, TRBJ2-7 fits better; the J call may be wrong. The sequenced material came from blood. CDR3 loop: CASSPWTGFEQYF. DNA sequence: TGTGCCAGCAGTCCCTGGACAGGGTTCGAGCAGTACTTC.